This TCR beta chain was identified during a study of blood T cell repertoires in COVID-19. Looked up from germline, CDR1 is SGHRS and CDR2 is YFSETQ. CDR3 size: 13 residues. Trimming left V 2 bases short and J 4 bases short, with 7 bases between. This table comes from immunoSEQ multiplex PCR, and its TCRdb copy is limited to in-frame clones, with some not included. The table shows hundreds of thousands of clones, with about 91% occurring only once. The sequencing sample was made of peripheral blood. The V call is TRBV5-1, the J call TRBJ1-5, with a tentative D call TRBD1 (6 bases). The sequence derives from a man older than 75 with acute or convalescent COVID-19. CDR3 nucleotides: TGCGCCAGCAGCTTCGACAGGAATCAGCCCCAGCATTTT. This translates into CASSFDRNQPQHF.